The 14 T cell receptor beta chains listed next were all sequenced from one sample in a study of T cell changes during pregnancy in multiple sclerosis. The protocol was immunoSEQ multiplex PCR, while the TCRdb copy is restricted to in-frame clones and leaves out a portion. Of roughly 53,000 clones in the sample, more than 90% were seen once. Sequenced material: CD8+ T cells from peripheral blood mononuclear cells, taken before pregnancy. The receptors shown here come from a female donor with multiple sclerosis, enrolled in a pregnancy study.

The V call is TRBV29-1, the J call TRBJ2-1; 14 bases align to TRBD2. The CDR3 runs 17 residues. Germline V lookup: CDR1 SQVTM, CDR2 ANQGSEA. The J segment lost 6 bases and the V segment lost 6 bases, leaving 13 bases of the junction unmatched. CDR3: CSVTGTSGGPEPNEQFF. CDR3 bases: TGCAGCGTCACCGGGACTAGCGGGGGCCCGGAACCCAATGAGCAGTTCTTC.

The V and J genes are TRBV2 and TRBJ1-1; TRBD1 is a possible D gene (6 bases). Looked up from germline, CDR1 is SNHLY and CDR2 is FYNNEI. There are 14 residues in the CDR3. The CDR3: CPSGGQGWKNEAFF. The DNA for the CDR3 is TGTCCCTCGGGGGGGCAGGGGTGGAAAAATGAAGCTTTCTTT.

The rearrangement links TRBV6-5 to TRBJ1-2, with TRBD1 matching 8 bases. V was clipped by 2 bases and J by 6 bases; unmatched bases: 5. The CDR3 contains 14 residues. Germline CDR1 reads MNHEY; CDR2 reads SVGAGI. The CDR3 loop reads CASSYPGQENGYTF. For the CDR3, the DNA is TGTGCCAGCAGTTACCCGGGACAGGAGAATGGCTACACCTTC.

V and J are TRBV7-9 and TRBJ1-6; 8 bases are a match to TRBD1. There are 15 residues in the CDR3. V was clipped by 2 bases and J by 10 bases; unmatched bases: 7. Germline values: CDR1 SEHNR, CDR2 FQNEAQ (reference sequence). The CDR3 DNA follows: TGTGCCAGCAGCTTACAGGGGGCAGGGATCTCACCCCTCCACTTT. It yields the protein CASSLQGAGISPLHF.

V usage is TRBV27 and J usage is TRBJ1-5; 7 positions match TRBD1. Germline lookup yields CDR1 MNHEY and CDR2 SMNVEV (reference sequence). The CDR3 is made up of 15 amino acids. With 2 bases clipped from V and 4 bases from J, the junction kept 5 bases outside the gene matches. In nucleotides, the CDR3 is TGTGCCAGCAGTTTAGGGACAGATTGGAATCAGCCCCAGCATTTT. Amino acid sequence: CASSLGTDWNQPQHF.

CDR3 bases: TGTGCCAGCAGCTCTGTGGGGACTAGGGCCACCGGGGAGCTGTTTTTT. It specifies CASSSVGTRATGELFF. The chain has TRBV7-3 and TRBJ2-2, with 8 bases identical to TRBD2. Losses at the gene ends were 4 bases for V and 4 bases for J; bases not matched to a gene: 8. This CDR3 contains 16 residues. CDR1 and CDR2 (germline): SGHTA, FQGTGA.

The gene calls are TRBV5-8 and TRBJ1-2; 7 bases map to TRBD1. The length of the CDR3 is 12 residues. The V gene end was trimmed by 4 bases and the J gene end by 12 bases; junction bases not matched to a gene: 9. The germline gives CDR1 SGHTS, CDR2 YDEGEE. In DNA form, the CDR3 reads TGTGCCAGCAGCCTCGGGCCCGGACAGGACACCTTC. This encodes CASSLGPGQDTF. The variable domain in full, completed from reference TRBV5-8 and TRBJ1-2, reads EAGVTQSPTHLIKTRGQQATLRCSPISGHTSVYWYQQALGLGLQFLLWYDEGEERNRGNFPPRFSGRQFPNYSSELNVNALELEDSALYLCASSLGPGQDTFGSGTRLTVV.

The sample holds many counts of this clone. The chain uses TRBV6-1 and TRBJ1-1; no definite D call. Looked up from germline, CDR1 is MNHNS and CDR2 is SASEGT. CDR3 length equals 14 residues. V lost 5 bases and J lost 1, with 11 bases in between. CDR3 coding DNA: TGTGCCAGCAGTCAGCGGGCAGAGAACACTGAAGCTTTCTTT. This gives the protein CASSQRAENTEAFF.

The rearrangement links TRBV29-1 to TRBJ1-1; 10 bases fit TRBD1. Unmatched junction bases numbered 8, after V lost 3 bases and J lost 4 bases. CDR3 length: 15 amino acids. Germline CDR1 is SQVTM and CDR2 is ANQGSEA. Here the CDR3 DNA reads TGCAGCGTTGAGGTCCCCCGGACAGGGGGCACTGAAGCTTTCTTT. Translating gives CSVEVPRTGGTEAFF.

The rearrangement links TRBV9 to TRBJ1-1; D call uncertain. Trimming stripped 0 bases from V and 3 bases from J, with 9 bases between. CDR1 is SGDLS and CDR2 is YYNGEE in the germline V gene. This CDR3 comprises 14 residues. The CDR3 coding sequence is TGTGCCAGCAGCGTAGTTGGGAGGGACACTGAAGCTTTCTTT. Protein product: CASSVVGRDTEAFF.

The gene calls are TRBV14 and TRBJ2-1; maybe TRBD2 (6 bases). V dropped 1 base and J dropped 12 bases, with 13 bases sitting between them. The CDR3 is made up of 13 amino acids. Germline V gives CDR1 SGHDN, CDR2 FVKESK. The CDR3 spells CASSQVRGTGQFF. The CDR3 nucleotides read TGTGCCAGCAGCCAAGTGCGGGGCACGGGGCAGTTCTTC.

This clone was detected only once. This chain uses TRBV5-6 with TRBJ2-7; 8 nucleotides match TRBD1. The CDR3 runs to 15 residues. Germline V gene lookup returns CDR1 SGHDT and CDR2 YYEEEE. J lost 2 bases, V lost 4 bases, and 8 bases had no gene match. The CDR3 sequence: CASSPWQGAPYEQYF. The CDR3 DNA reads TGTGCCAGCAGCCCCTGGCAGGGGGCCCCCTACGAGCAGTACTTC.

The chain joins TRBV5-8 to TRBJ2-5; D unresolved. The CDR3 extends over 11 amino acids. Looked up from germline, CDR1 is SGHTS and CDR2 is YDEGEE. V gave up 2 bases and J gave up 3 bases, with 2 bases separating them. CDR3 sequence (DNA): TGTGCCAGCAGCTTCGAAGAGACCCAGTACTTC. Its protein is CASSFEETQYF.

Concerning this clone itself: The sample holds other DNA sequences that translate to the same CDR3. The V gene is TRBV6-1, the J gene TRBJ1-2; TRBD1 aligns across 8 bases. This CDR3 has 15 amino acids. The junction had 6 bases not matched to a gene; V was cut back by 6 bases and J by 0 bases. Germline V gene data show CDR1 as MNHNS and CDR2 as SASEGT. CDR3 bases: TGTGCCAGCAGGATAGGACAGGGACCTAACTATGGCTACACCTTC. This codes for CASRIGQGPNYGYTF.